What follows describes a single T cell receptor beta chain. Its matching antigen is unknown. Because it lacks the conserved phenylalanine or tryptophan at the end, this CDR3 is likely a read error. Previously described methods and listed TCR primers produced bulk TCR libraries. Each CDR3 protein is one row after TCRdb ran MiXCR on the PCR reads. The sample includes some 320,000 distinct CDR3 sequences, roughly a fifth seen only once; the top ten take 0.81%. The sample originates from a study of molecular identifiers for immune sequencing clone quantification. About the research overall: Five portions were made in replicates from RNA of 20,000 or 100,000 naive CD8 cells, and four underwent sequencing.

Study-level results: Identical TCR molecules sharing a barcode could underestimate highly expanded clone sizes.

The source material was naive CD8+ T cells from blood, with Jurkat cell RNA spiked in. Subset here: FACS-sorted CD8+CD4-CCR7+CD45RA+ naive T cells. This sequence was found in a human donor in good health. Some libraries in this study had Jurkat cell RNA spiked in.

The CDR3 loop is CASSQEEVTSGTDTQYL. The CDR3 DNA is TGCGCCAGCAGCCAAGAGGAGGTGACTAGCGGCACAGATACGCAGTATCTT. The chain is built from TRBV4-3 and TRBJ2-3; TRBD2 matches at 8 bases. Per germline, CDR1 LGHNA and CDR2 YSLEER. J gave up 1 base and V 0 bases, and 6 bases lay outside the gene matches. The CDR3 totals 17 residues.